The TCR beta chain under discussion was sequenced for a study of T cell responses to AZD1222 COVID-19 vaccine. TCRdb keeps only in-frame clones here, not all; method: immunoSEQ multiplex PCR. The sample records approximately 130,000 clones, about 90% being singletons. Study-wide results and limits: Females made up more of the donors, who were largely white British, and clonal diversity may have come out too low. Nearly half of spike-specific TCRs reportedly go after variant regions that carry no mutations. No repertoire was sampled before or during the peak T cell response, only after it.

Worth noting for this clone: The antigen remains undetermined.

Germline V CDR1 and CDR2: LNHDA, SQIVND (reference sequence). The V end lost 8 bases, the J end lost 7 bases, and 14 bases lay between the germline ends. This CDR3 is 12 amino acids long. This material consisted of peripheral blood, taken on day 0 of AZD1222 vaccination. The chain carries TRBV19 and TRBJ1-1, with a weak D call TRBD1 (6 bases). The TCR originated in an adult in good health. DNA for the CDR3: TGTGCCAGTTTACGGGACACGGGTGAAGCTTTCTTT. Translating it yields CASLRDTGEAFF.